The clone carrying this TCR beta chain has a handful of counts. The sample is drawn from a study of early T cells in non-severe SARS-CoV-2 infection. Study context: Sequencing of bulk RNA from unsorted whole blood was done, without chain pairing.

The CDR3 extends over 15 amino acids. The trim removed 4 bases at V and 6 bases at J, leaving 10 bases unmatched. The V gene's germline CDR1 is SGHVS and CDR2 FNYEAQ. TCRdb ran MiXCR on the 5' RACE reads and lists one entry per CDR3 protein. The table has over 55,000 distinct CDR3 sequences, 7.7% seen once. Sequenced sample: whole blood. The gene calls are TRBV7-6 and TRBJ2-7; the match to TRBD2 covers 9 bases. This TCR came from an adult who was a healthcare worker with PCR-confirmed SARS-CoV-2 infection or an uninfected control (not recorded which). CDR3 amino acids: CASSSDAGGPREQYF. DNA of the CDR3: TGTGCCAGCAGCTCAGATGCGGGAGGGCCCCGCGAGCAGTACTTC.